This passage covers 5 T cell receptor beta chains from one sample sequenced in a study of shared clonotypes between healthy human individuals. Here immunoSEQ multiplex PCR was the method, and the copy in TCRdb shows in-frame clones only, minus some. Of 400,000 to 500,000 clones in the sample, 79% were seen once. The sequenced material came from PBMCs. The receptors shown here come from a woman between 40 and 50 years old in good health. Some clones in this sample may be carry-over from other donors' samples.

The chain combines TRBV19 with TRBJ2-5, with TRBD2 identical over 8 bases. Germline values: CDR1 LNHDA, CDR2 SQIVND (reference sequence). Trimming cost V 6 bases and J 1 base; bases outside gene matches: 7. The CDR3 runs to 15 residues. CDR3 sequence reads: CASSPGTRPQETQYF. CDR3 DNA sequence: TGTGCCAGTAGCCCCGGGACTAGGCCCCAAGAGACCCAGTACTTC.

This chain uses TRBV21-1 with TRBJ2-7; the DNA was not compared with TRBD2, the D call given in the table. TRBV21-1 is noted as a pseudogene. This CDR3 is built from 14 residues. The CDR3 region has the DNA TGTGCCAGCAGCAAAACCACGGGGGTATACGAGCAGTACTTC. Amino acid sequence: CASSKTTGVYEQYF.

This clone was seen once. The genes are TRBV27 and TRBJ2-2; 12 bases map to TRBD2. Germline V gene data show CDR1 as MNHEY and CDR2 as SMNVEV (reference sequence). V lost 3 bases and J lost 5; bases outside the gene matches: 7. The CDR3 loop spans 17 amino acids. DNA of the CDR3: TGTGCCAGCAGTTTTTCCCAAACTAGCGGGAGGACCGGGGAGCTGTTTTTT. It yields the protein CASSFSQTSGRTGELFF.

The V gene is TRBV4-1, the J gene TRBJ2-1; a possible D gene is TRBD2 (6 bases). The CDR3 consists of 17 residues. Germline V gives CDR1 MGHRA, CDR2 YSYEKL. The germline V and J ends were trimmed by 5 bases and 0 bases, with 17 bases remaining between them. The CDR3 loop reads CASSSPGAPSSYNEQFF. The CDR3 DNA follows: TGCGCCAGCAGCTCTCCGGGAGCGCCAAGCTCCTACAATGAGCAGTTCTTC.

This chain joins TRBV30 and TRBJ2-3; 13 nucleotides line up with TRBD2. The CDR3 is made up of 17 amino acids. CDR1 is GTSNPN, CDR2 SVGIG, per germline (reference sequence). Trimming cost V 3 bases and J 4 bases; bases outside gene matches: 10. For the CDR3, the DNA is TGTGCCTGGAGCGACGGACTAGCGGGAGTAAGGCCAGATACGCAGTATTTT. Its translation: CAWSDGLAGVRPDTQYF.